Reported below is one T cell receptor beta chain. The data are from a study of blood T cell repertoires in COVID-19. Produced via immunoSEQ multiplex PCR; TCRdb's table is partial and in-frame only. The profile shows more than 95,000 clones, roughly 80% of them singletons. The germline V gene has CDR1 LGHDT and CDR2 YNNKEL (reference sequence). The CDR3 totals 15 residues. V shed 3 bases, J shed 4 bases, and the junction held 9 bases outside the gene matches. The TCR comes from a man over 45 with acute or convalescent COVID-19. Sequencing was performed on peripheral blood. The V gene is TRBV3-1 (or the pseudogene TRBV3-2), the J gene TRBJ2-7; 7 bases match TRBD1. The CDR3 coding sequence is TGTGCCAGCAGCCATCCCCGGGACAGATTTTACGAGCAGTACTTC. As protein: CASSHPRDRFYEQYF.